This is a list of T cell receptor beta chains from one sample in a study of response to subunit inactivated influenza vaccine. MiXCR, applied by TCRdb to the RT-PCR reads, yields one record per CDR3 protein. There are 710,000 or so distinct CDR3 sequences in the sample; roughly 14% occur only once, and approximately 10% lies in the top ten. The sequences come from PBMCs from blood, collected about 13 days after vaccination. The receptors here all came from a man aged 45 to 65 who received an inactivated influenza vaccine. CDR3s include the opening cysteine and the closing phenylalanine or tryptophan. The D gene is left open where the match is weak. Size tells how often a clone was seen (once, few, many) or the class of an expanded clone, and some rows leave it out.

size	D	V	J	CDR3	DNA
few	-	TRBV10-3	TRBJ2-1	CAISTGSNEQFF	TGTGCCATCAGTACTGGTAGCAATGAGCAGTTCTTC
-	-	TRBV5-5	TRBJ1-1	CASSRVFANTEAFF	TGTGCCAGCAGCCGGGTGTTTGCCAACACTGAAGCTTTCTTT
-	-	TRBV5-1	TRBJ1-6	CASSLSPQGMNSPLHF	TGCGCCAGCAGCTTAAGCCCACAGGGTATGAATTCACCCCTCCACTTT
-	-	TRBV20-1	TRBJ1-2	CSASPGDYGYTF	TGCAGTGCTAGTCCCGGGGACTATGGCTACACCTTC
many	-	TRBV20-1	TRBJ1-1	CSARLNTEAFF	TGCAGTGCTAGGCTGAACACTGAAGCTTTCTTT
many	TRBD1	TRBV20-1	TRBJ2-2	CSARGQGRNTGELFF	TGCAGTGCTAGGGGACAGGGGAGAAACACCGGGGAGCTGTTTTTT
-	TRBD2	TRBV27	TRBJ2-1	CASSTVQTSGGGGGQFF	TGTGCCAGCAGCACCGTCCAGACTAGCGGAGGTGGGGGGGGGCAGTTCTTC
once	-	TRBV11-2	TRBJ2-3	CASSLEGGADTQYF	TGTGCCAGCAGCCTAGAGGGGGGCGCAGATACGCAGTATTTT
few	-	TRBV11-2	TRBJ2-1	CASGGGASEQFF	TGTGCCAGCGGCGGTGGGGCTTCTGAGCAGTTCTTC
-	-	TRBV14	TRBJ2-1	CASSQVWGYNEQFF	TGTGCCAGCAGCCAAGTTTGGGGGTACAATGAGCAGTTCTTC
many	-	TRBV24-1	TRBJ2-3	CATSDSQRRQQYF	TGTGCCACCAGTGATTCCCAGAGGCGACAGCAGTATTTT
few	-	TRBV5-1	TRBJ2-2	CASTLTESNTGELFF	TGCGCCAGCACCTTGACGGAGTCGAACACCGGGGAGCTGTTTTTT
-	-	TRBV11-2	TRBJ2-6	CASSPVASGANVLTF	TGTGCCAGCAGCCCCGTGGCCTCTGGGGCCAACGTCCTGACTTTC
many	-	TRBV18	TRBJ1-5	CASSPPSGSINQPQHF	TGTGCCAGCTCACCACCGTCGGGCAGCATCAATCAGCCCCAGCATTTT
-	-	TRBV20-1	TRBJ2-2	CSAGQDAQGELFF	TGCAGTGCGGGGCAGGACGCCCAGGGGGAGCTGTTTTTT
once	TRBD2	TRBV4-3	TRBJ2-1	CASSQDRGSGRSFEQFF	TGCGCCAGCAGCCAAGATCGGGGTAGCGGGAGGTCTTTTGAGCAGTTCTTC
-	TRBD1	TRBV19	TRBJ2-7	CASSIGTAPYEQYF	TGTGCCAGTAGTATCGGGACAGCCCCCTACGAGCAGTACTTC
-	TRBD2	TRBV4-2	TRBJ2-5	CASSPRGAGGPEETQYF	TGTGCCAGCAGCCCCAGGGGAGCGGGGGGGCCAGAAGAGACCCAGTACTTC
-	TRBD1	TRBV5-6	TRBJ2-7	CASSTTGRHYEQYF	TGTGCCAGCAGCACGACAGGGCGCCACTACGAGCAGTACTTC
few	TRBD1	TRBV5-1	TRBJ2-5	CASSLKTDRGIQETQYF	TGCGCCAGCAGCTTGAAAACAGACAGGGGAATCCAAGAGACCCAGTACTTC
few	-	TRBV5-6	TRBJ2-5	CASSPVGDRWTQYF	TGTGCCAGCAGCCCCGTCGGTGACCGATGGACCCAGTACTTC
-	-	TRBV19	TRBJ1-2	CASSIEGRSYGYTF	TGTGCCAGTAGTATCGAGGGGAGGAGCTATGGCTACACCTTC
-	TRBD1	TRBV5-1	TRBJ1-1	CASSLGQGENTEAFF	TGCGCCAGCAGCTTGGGACAGGGAGAAAACACTGAAGCTTTCTTT
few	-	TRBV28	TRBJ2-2	CASSSLGGLTGELFF	TGTGCCAGCAGTTCACTAGGGGGTCTGACCGGGGAGCTGTTTTTT
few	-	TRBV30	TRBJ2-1	CAWSGDTVGEQFF	TGTGCCTGGAGTGGGGACACTGTAGGTGAGCAGTTCTTC
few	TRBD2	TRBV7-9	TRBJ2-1	CASSSTGLAITYNEQFF	TGTGCCAGCAGCTCGACGGGACTAGCGATCACCTACAATGAGCAGTTCTTC
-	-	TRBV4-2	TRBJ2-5	CASGQDGGPTQYF	TGTGCCAGCGGCCAAGATGGGGGCCCGACCCAGTACTTC
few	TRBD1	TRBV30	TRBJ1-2	CAWSTGVNYGYTF	TGTGCCTGGAGTACAGGGGTCAACTATGGCTACACCTTC
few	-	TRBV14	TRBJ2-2	CASSQVTNTGELFF	TGTGCCAGCAGCCAAGTCACAAACACCGGGGAGCTGTTTTTT
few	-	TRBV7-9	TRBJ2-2	CASSSLEGAIGELFF	TGTGCCAGCAGCTCCCTGGAGGGGGCTATCGGGGAGCTGTTTTTT
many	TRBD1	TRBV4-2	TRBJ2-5	CASSQGTGGQETQYF	TGTGCCAGCAGCCAAGGGACAGGGGGCCAAGAGACCCAGTACTTC
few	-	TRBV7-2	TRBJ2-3	CASSLHSGTEVAMAQYF	TGTGCCAGCAGCTTACACTCCGGGACCGAGGTTGCGATGGCGCAGTATTTT
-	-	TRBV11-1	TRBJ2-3	CASSFGGSRLITDTQYF	TGTGCCAGCAGCTTCGGGGGTTCCCGATTAATCACAGATACGCAGTATTTT
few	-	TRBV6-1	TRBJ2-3	CASSERGITDTQYF	TGTGCCAGCAGTGAGCGGGGAATTACAGATACGCAGTATTTT
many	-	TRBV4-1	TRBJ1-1	CASSQVTAWGLATEAFF	TGCGCCAGCAGCCAAGTGACAGCTTGGGGGCTAGCAACTGAAGCTTTCTTT
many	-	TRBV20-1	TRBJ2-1	CSQGIDEQFF	TGCAGCCAGGGTATAGATGAGCAGTTCTTC
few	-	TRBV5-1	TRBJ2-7	CASSFDALREQYF	TGCGCCAGCAGCTTCGACGCCCTCCGTGAGCAGTACTTC
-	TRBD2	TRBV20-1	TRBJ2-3	CSARGTSGRGSTDTQYF	TGCAGTGCTAGAGGGACTAGCGGGAGGGGTAGCACAGATACGCAGTATTTT
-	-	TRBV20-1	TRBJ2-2	CSATLGGSNTGELFF	TGCAGTGCTACCCTTGGCGGGTCGAACACCGGGGAGCTGTTTTTT
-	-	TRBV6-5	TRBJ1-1	CASSYSLGTEAFF	TGTGCCAGCAGTTACTCATTAGGGACTGAAGCTTTCTTT
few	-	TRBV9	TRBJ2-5	CASSVGIGFQETQYF	TGTGCCAGCAGCGTAGGCATAGGGTTCCAAGAGACCCAGTACTTC
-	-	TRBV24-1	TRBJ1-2	CATSDQAGYTF	TGTGCCACCAGCGACCAGGCTGGCTACACCTTC
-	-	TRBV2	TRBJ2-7	CASSETGTQLYEQYF	TGTGCCAGCAGTGAAACCGGGACTCAACTCTACGAGCAGTACTTC
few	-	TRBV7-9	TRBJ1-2	CASSLRDGNGAYGYTF	TGTGCCAGCAGCCTCAGAGATGGAAATGGTGCCTATGGCTACACCTTC
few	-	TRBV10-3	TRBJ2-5	CAISDGVQETQYF	TGTGCCATCAGTGATGGCGTCCAAGAGACCCAGTACTTC